The 26 T cell receptor beta chains in this list originate from one sample, sequenced in a study of blood T cells in healthy people across ages (dated by TCRdb to the mid-2010s). Library preparation used 5' RACE. The sequencer was an Illumina HiSeq 2500. A second PCR of roughly 6 to 11 cycles was run with a J-beta primer mix and a sample-barcoded 5' primer. TCRdb trimmed the raw reads at Q25, called clones with MiXCR and kept productive beta chains. Duplicate CDR3 protein sequences are folded into a single record with the most common DNA and genes. The sample has 800,000 to 950,000 distinct CDR3 sequences on record, 25% to 35% of them singletons. The ten top clones hold 10% of the sample. These data were also filed under a second study, of T cells of mothers and their children.

The specimen was blood. These receptors were taken from a woman in her 40s in good health.

V and J are TRBV5-1 and TRBJ1-6; a possible D gene is TRBD1 (5 bases). The CDR3 spans 16 residues. CDR1 and CDR2 (germline): SGHRS, YFSETQ. V was cut by 4 bases and J by 4 bases, with 15 bases left in between. The CDR3 region has the DNA TGCGCCAGCAGCACAGAGGGGAGAGTTTATAATTCACCCCTCCACTTT. Its protein is CASSTEGRVYNSPLHF.

In this sample, this clonotype turned up once. The rearrangement links TRBV5-4 to TRBJ2-7; 7 nucleotides agree with TRBD2. Germline V gene lookup returns CDR1 SGHNT and CDR2 YYREEE (reference sequence). The CDR3 runs to 17 residues. Trimming took 4 bases from V and 0 from J; bases not matched to a gene: 13. CDR3 residues: CASSPERGLGSSYEQYF. The DNA of the CDR3 is TGTGCCAGCAGCCCCGAGCGGGGTCTAGGGAGCTCCTACGAGCAGTACTTC.

This clonotype was counted many times. This chain connects TRBV18 to TRBJ2-5, with 8 positions matching TRBD2. V gave up 0 bases and J gave up 11 bases; unmatched junction bases: 8. CDR1 and CDR2 from the germline V gene are KGHSH and LQKENI. The CDR3 has 14 amino acids. CDR3 bases: TGTGCCAGCTCACCACCGGCGGGGGGTCAAGAGCAGTACTTC. This encodes CASSPPAGGQEQYF.

This clonotype was seen ten or more times. The rearrangement links TRBV11-2 to TRBJ2-1, with 11 bases identical to TRBD2. V shed 1 base and J 6 bases; nucleotides not matched to a gene: 8. CDR3 size: 17 residues. CDR1 and CDR2 (germline): SGHAT, FQNNGV. The CDR3 coding sequence is TGTGCCAGCAGCTTAGCCCTCACTAGCGGGGGTACCAATGAGCAGTTCTTC. This sequence encodes CASSLALTSGGTNEQFF.

Comments on this clonotype: This CDR3 is missing its conserved last phenylalanine or tryptophan, likely due to a read error. The CDR3 region is CASSYAGDYGYTL. CDR3 DNA sequence: TGCGCCAGCAGCTATGCGGGGGACTATGGCTACACCCTC. The chain has TRBV5-1 and TRBJ1-2; TRBD1 might be the D (5 bases). The germline V and J ends were trimmed by 3 bases and 3 bases, with 9 bases remaining between them. Germline V lookup: CDR1 SGHRS, CDR2 YFSETQ. This CDR3 is 13 amino acids long.

This chain connects TRBV2 to TRBJ2-3; weak D call: TRBD1 (5 bases). V was trimmed by 5 bases and J by 0 bases, leaving 9 bases between them. This CDR3 contains 14 residues. CDR1 is SNHLY, CDR2 FYNNEI, per germline. The CDR3 spells CASSRTQSTDTQYF. The CDR3 DNA follows: TGTGCCAGCAGTAGGACACAAAGCACAGATACGCAGTATTTT. Full variable domain (remainder filled in from reference TRBV2 and TRBJ2-3): EPEVTQTPSHQVTQMGQEVILRCVPISNHLYFYWYRQILGQKVEFLVSFYNNEISEKSEIFDDQFSVERPDGSNFTLKIRSTKLEDSAMYFCASSRTQSTDTQYFGPGTRLTVL.

Ten or more counts support this clonotype. The V and J genes are TRBV7-4 and TRBJ2-3; the D is unclear. V lost 2 bases and J 5 bases, leaving 14 bases between the germline ends. Germline V CDR1 and CDR2: SGHVT, SQSDAQ. This CDR3 has 15 residues. The CDR3 sequence is CASSLKTTHGDTQYF. Written as DNA, the CDR3 is TGTGCCAGCAGCTTAAAGACGACCCACGGAGATACGCAGTATTTT.

This clonotype showed up many times. V and J are TRBV9 and TRBJ2-3, with TRBD1 identical over 7 bases. V was pared by 3 bases and J by 0 bases, with 10 bases of the junction left unmatched. Germline-derived CDR1 and CDR2 are SGDLS and YYNGEE. The CDR3 length is 17 residues. CDR3 sequence (DNA): TGTGCCAGCAGCGGTGACAGGGATGGAGGAAGCACAGATACGCAGTATTTT. Protein product: CASSGDRDGGSTDTQYF.

This clonotype came up once. At one end the junction does not follow the germline gene, possibly because of a read error. This rearrangement joins TRBV7-8 to TRBJ1-2; 9 bases agree with TRBD1. Germline V CDR1 and CDR2: SGHVS, FQNEAQ. The CDR3 has 14 residues. Here the CDR3 reads CAGSLTGGLYGYTF. CDR3 DNA sequence: TGTGCCGGCAGCTTGACAGGGGGACTTTATGGCTACACCTTC.

This clonotype was counted a few times. This chain links TRBV5-6 with TRBJ2-5; D uncertain. CDR3 length: 13 residues. Deletions cut 6 bases from V and 1 base from J, with 10 bases between. CDR1 and CDR2 from the germline V gene are SGHDT and YYEEEE. This CDR3 is CASTKGIQETQYF. The DNA of the CDR3 is TGTGCCAGCACCAAAGGGATCCAAGAGACCCAGTACTTC.

About this clonotype itself: Since a much larger clone is just one base distant, this may be a read error. The chain couples TRBV11-1 to TRBJ2-1; D is uncertain. V was shortened by 3 bases and J by 11 bases, with 8 bases between the two germline ends. This CDR3 spans 11 amino acids. Germline assignment: CDR1 SGHAT and CDR2 FQDESV (reference sequence). CDR3 in DNA: TGTGCCAGCAGCTTTGCGGATAAGCAGTTCTTC. This codes for CASSFADKQFF.

This clonotype appeared a single time. This sequence may be a read error, since a much larger clone differs from it by one base. Because it lacks the conserved phenylalanine or tryptophan at the end, this CDR3 is likely a read error. The chain couples TRBV11-2 to TRBJ2-7, with TRBD1 identical over 7 bases. V shed 5 bases, J shed 4 bases, and the junction held 8 bases outside the gene matches. There are 14 residues in the CDR3. Germline CDR1 is SGHAT and CDR2 is FQNNGV. CDR3 in amino acids: CASSPRGRGYEQYC. CDR3 in DNA: TGTGCCAGCAGCCCTCGGGGCAGGGGGTACGAGCAGTACTGC.

The V and J genes are TRBV9 and TRBJ2-5; TRBD2 matches at 9 bases. With 4 bases clipped from V and 7 bases from J, the junction kept 17 bases outside the gene matches. Germline loops: CDR1 SGDLS, CDR2 YYNGEE. The CDR3 loop spans 17 amino acids. The CDR3 DNA is TGTGCCAGCAGCAAGAGCGGAGCGGGGGGCATTCTTGGGACCCAGTACTTC. Translating it yields CASSKSGAGGILGTQYF.

This clonotype was counted between two and nine times. The chain recombines TRBV2 with TRBJ2-7; no definite D call. The CDR3 runs to 14 residues. V was clipped by 6 bases and J by 6 bases, with 18 bases between them. Germline V gives CDR1 SNHLY, CDR2 FYNNEI. DNA of the CDR3: TGTGCCAGCAGCCCTGGACCCGTGCTCGGCGAGCAGTACTTC. This sequence encodes CASSPGPVLGEQYF. The variable domain in full, with the rest retrieved from reference TRBV2 and TRBJ2-7, is EPEVTQTPSHQVTQMGQEVILRCVPISNHLYFYWYRQILGQKVEFLVSFYNNEISEKSEIFDDQFSVERPDGSNFTLKIRSTKLEDSAMYFCASSPGPVLGEQYFGPGTRLTVT.

This clonotype was seen ten or more times. The J gene is TRBJ2-6, the V gene TRBV7-9, with 7 bases identical to TRBD1. CDR3 length: 17 amino acids. Per the germline V gene, CDR1 is SEHNR and CDR2 is FQNEAQ (reference sequence). V was clipped by 4 bases and J by 2 bases; unmatched bases: 8. The CDR3 is CASSSQTGSAGANVLTF. The CDR3 nucleotides are TGTGCCAGCAGCTCGCAGACAGGGTCGGCTGGGGCCAACGTCCTGACTTTC.

The chain couples TRBV7-9 to TRBJ1-2; 7 nucleotides line up with TRBD1. CDR3 length: 13 amino acids. V shed 0 bases, J shed 8 bases, and the junction held 3 bases outside the gene matches. Germline V gives CDR1 SEHNR, CDR2 FQNEAQ (reference sequence). CDR3 loop: CASSLATGDGYTF. The CDR3 DNA is TGTGCCAGCAGCTTAGCTACAGGGGACGGCTACACCTTC.

This rearrangement joins TRBV7-2 to TRBJ1-6; TRBD1 might be the D (5 bases). The CDR3 is 16 amino acids. Germline V gives CDR1 SGHTA, CDR2 FQGNSA. The V end was cut by 5 bases, the J end by 0 bases, with 11 bases between. In DNA, the CDR3 is TGTGCCAGCAGCCCCGAGGGGAGCTCCTATAATTCACCCCTCCACTTT. This gives the protein CASSPEGSSYNSPLHF.

The CDR3 DNA reads TGTGCCAGCAGCCAGTCGGGGAAAAACTATGGCTACACCTTC. This encodes CASSQSGKNYGYTF. The chain links TRBV5-6 to TRBJ1-2; unclear D gene. This CDR3 has 14 amino acids. The germline V and J ends were trimmed by 4 bases and 2 bases, with 12 bases remaining between them. Germline V gives CDR1 SGHDT, CDR2 YYEEEE.

This clonotype was seen at least ten times. The genes are TRBV2 and TRBJ2-7; 9 nucleotides line up with TRBD2. This CDR3 has 15 amino acids. Germline V gene sequence: CDR1 SNHLY, CDR2 FYNNEI. The trim removed 5 bases at V and 0 bases at J, leaving 5 bases unmatched. This chain's CDR3 is CASSLERGDSYEQYF. The CDR3, as DNA: TGTGCCAGCAGTTTAGAGCGGGGGGACTCCTACGAGCAGTACTTC.

V and J are TRBV7-9 and TRBJ1-2; 7 positions match TRBD1. The V segment lost 6 bases and the J segment 1 base; nucleotides outside the gene matches: 8. The CDR3 runs 15 residues. In germline, CDR1 is SEHNR, CDR2 FQNEAQ (reference sequence). The CDR3: CASSLQGMNNYGYTF. The CDR3 coding sequence is TGTGCCAGCAGTCTACAGGGGATGAATAACTATGGCTACACCTTC.

As to this clonotype: At one of its ends the junction is not consistent with the germline gene, which may arise from a read error. This sequence joins TRBV5-1 and TRBJ1-2, with 9 bases matching TRBD1. The CDR3 totals 15 residues. In germline, CDR1 is SGHRS, CDR2 YFSETQ. CDR3 region: CTSSVGGTGNYGYTF. CDR3 nucleotide sequence: TGCACCAGCAGTGTCGGAGGGACAGGGAACTATGGCTACACCTTC. Full variable domain (remainder filled in from reference TRBV5-1 and TRBJ1-2): KAGVTQTPRYLIKTRGQQVTLSCSPISGHRSVSWYQQTPGQGLQFLFEYFSETQRNKGNFPGRFSGRQFSNSRSEMNVSTLELGDSALYLCTSSVGGTGNYGYTFGSGTRLTVV.

This chain uses TRBV7-2 with TRBJ1-5, with D maybe TRBD1 (5 bases). The CDR3 runs to 17 residues. Trimming stripped 5 bases from V and 0 bases from J, with 17 bases between. Germline values: CDR1 SGHTA, CDR2 FQGNSA. The chain's CDR3 is CASSLVGGGFSNQPQHF. The CDR3 DNA reads as TGTGCCAGCAGCCTTGTGGGGGGGGGGTTTAGCAATCAGCCCCAGCATTTT.

This sequence joins TRBV7-8 and TRBJ2-5; TRBD2 agrees at 7 bases. CDR3 length equals 16 residues. V shed 1 base, J shed 4 bases, and the junction held 9 bases outside the gene matches. The germline V gene encodes CDR1 SGHVS and CDR2 FQNEAQ. CDR3 bases: TGTGCCAGCAGCTTAGACTCAGCGGGGCCCCGAGAGACCCAGTACTTC. Amino acids: CASSLDSAGPRETQYF.

This clonotype appeared a few times. The V call is TRBV9, the J call TRBJ2-7, with D possibly being TRBD1 or TRBD2 (5 bases each). V was clipped by 3 bases and J by 4 bases, with 11 bases between them. In germline, CDR1 is SGDLS, CDR2 YYNGEE. The CDR3 totals 13 residues. The CDR3 loop reads CASSGGDQYEQYF. CDR3 bases: TGTGCCAGCAGCGGAGGGGACCAATACGAGCAGTACTTC.

As to this clonotype: Germline is not matched at one junction end, which may reflect a read error. The genes are TRBV2 and TRBJ2-5; D is possibly TRBD2 (5 bases). This CDR3 is 11 amino acids long. CDR1 and CDR2 from the germline V gene are SNHLY and FYNNEI. DNA of the CDR3: TGTACCAGCAGCGGAGAAGAGACCCAGTACTTC. Amino acids: CTSSGEETQYF.

This clonotype was found many times. The J gene is TRBJ2-3, the V gene TRBV7-9, with unresolved D. V was cut by 6 bases and J by 3 bases, with 16 bases left in between. The V gene's germline CDR1 is SEHNR and CDR2 FQNEAQ (reference sequence). CDR3 length: 15 residues. In DNA form, the CDR3 reads TGTGCCAGCAGTATACAGCGCGGCGCGACAGATACGCAGTATTTT. This translates into CASSIQRGATDTQYF.